Each of the 12 T cell receptor beta chains below was sequenced from the same sample in a study of shared clonotypes between healthy human individuals. Profiled with immunoSEQ multiplex PCR; TCRdb holds only in-frame clones, not every one. Of about 1 million clones in the sample, under 80% are singletons; the top ten hold about 1.5%. Sample: memory CD4+ T cells sorted from blood. Stated subset: CD45RA-negative fraction. The source of these receptors is a man aged 18-30 years in good health.

The chain recombines TRBV5-8 with TRBJ1-2; weak D call: TRBD1 (5 bases). The CDR3 runs 15 residues. The V gene's germline CDR1 is SGHTS and CDR2 YDEGEE. Between the trimmed V and J ends, which lost 1 base and 1 base, there was a span of 11 bases. The CDR3 sequence is CASSLWQGNNYGYTF. CDR3 bases: TGTGCCAGCAGCTTGTGGCAGGGTAATAACTATGGCTACACCTTC.

This chain links TRBV11-2 with TRBJ1-1, with 7 bases lining up with TRBD1. The length of the CDR3 is 16 residues. Germline V lookup: CDR1 SGHAT, CDR2 FQNNGV. With 1 base clipped from V and 5 bases from J, the junction kept 10 bases outside the gene matches. Written as DNA, the CDR3 is TGTGCCAGCAGCTTAGTCTTTAGGACAGGAGGAACTGAAGCTTTCTTT. Encoded protein: CASSLVFRTGGTEAFF.

V gene TRBV7-2 combines with J gene TRBJ2-7, with 7 bases that match TRBD1. V lost 5 bases and J lost 5; bases outside the gene matches: 3. The CDR3 loop spans 12 amino acids. Germline assignment: CDR1 SGHTA and CDR2 FQGNSA. The CDR3 nucleotides read TGTGCCAGCAGCCGACAGGGCAACGAGCAGTACTTC. Amino acids: CASSRQGNEQYF.

The chain carries TRBV2 and TRBJ1-2, with D hard to call. Deletions cut 3 bases from V and 8 bases from J, with 7 bases between. The germline V gene encodes CDR1 SNHLY and CDR2 FYNNEI. The CDR3 consists of 11 residues. The CDR3 DNA follows: TGTGCCAGCAGTGAGTTCCGGGGCTACACCTTC. Translated: CASSEFRGYTF.

This sequence joins TRBV6-1 and TRBJ2-7, with 10 bases aligning to TRBD2. CDR3 length equals 15 residues. V was clipped by 5 bases and J by 5 bases; unmatched bases: 9. Germline assignment: CDR1 MNHNS and CDR2 SASEGT. CDR3: CASSFLAGETHEQYF. The CDR3 coding sequence is TGTGCCAGCAGTTTCCTAGCGGGAGAAACCCACGAGCAGTACTTC.

The V gene is TRBV5-1, the J gene TRBJ1-1; D might be TRBD1 (5 bases). The CDR3 length is 17 residues. V was clipped by 4 bases and J by 2 bases, with 21 bases between them. Germline CDR1 SGHRS, CDR2 YFSETQ. The CDR3: CASSKGDGNPINTEAFF. The CDR3 nucleotides read TGCGCCAGCAGCAAAGGGGACGGAAACCCCATAAACACTGAAGCTTTCTTT.

The chain has TRBV19 and TRBJ2-2; a possible D gene is TRBD2 (6 bases). Trimming stripped 5 bases from V and 5 bases from J, with 12 bases between. The CDR3 sequence is 14 residues long. Germline assignment: CDR1 LNHDA and CDR2 SQIVND (reference sequence). Here the CDR3 DNA reads TGTGCCAGTAGTCGTCCCGGGGGAACCGGGGAGCTGTTTTTT. This translates into CASSRPGGTGELFF.

The CDR3 here is CASSSIRGSYEQYF. As DNA, the CDR3 is TGTGCCAGCAGCTCTATTAGGGGTTCCTACGAGCAGTACTTC. J is TRBJ2-7 and V is TRBV11-1; D possibly corresponds to TRBD1 (5 bases). V was cut by 4 bases and J by 1 base, with 11 bases left in between. Looked up from germline, CDR1 is SGHAT and CDR2 is FQDESV (reference sequence). The CDR3 contains 14 residues. The full variable domain, its missing parts supplied by reference TRBV11-1 and TRBJ2-7, is EAEVAQSPRYKITEKSQAVAFWCDPISGHATLYWYRQILGQGPELLVQFQDESVVDDSQLPKDRFSAERLKGVDSTLKIQPAELGDSAMYLCASSSIRGSYEQYFGPGTRLTVT.

This chain joins TRBV5-1 and TRBJ1-1; D gene ambiguous. The CDR3 runs 15 residues. V was shortened by 2 bases and J by 1 base, with 12 bases between the two germline ends. Germline loops: CDR1 SGHRS, CDR2 YFSETQ. CDR3 in DNA: TGCGCCAGCAGCTTTGATACGGGCGGGAACACTGAAGCTTTCTTT. Its protein is CASSFDTGGNTEAFF.

In the case of this clone: The same CDR3 arises from other DNA sequences in this sample as well. The V gene is TRBV5-4, the J gene TRBJ2-1, with TRBD1 matching over 7 bases. The germline V gene encodes CDR1 SGHNT and CDR2 YYREEE (reference sequence). V was pared by 0 bases and J by 4 bases, with 4 bases of the junction left unmatched. This CDR3 has 15 residues. The CDR3 nucleotides read TGTGCCAGCAGCTTGGACAGGGGCCCGTACAATGAGCAGTTCTTC. Protein product: CASSLDRGPYNEQFF.

This clone was picked up a small number of times. The V gene is TRBV7-3, the J gene TRBJ1-5; tentatively, D is TRBD1 (6 bases). V was trimmed by 6 bases and J by 6 bases, leaving 18 bases between them. The CDR3 is made up of 15 amino acids. Germline V gene lookup returns CDR1 SGHTA and CDR2 FQGTGA. The CDR3 DNA follows: TGTGCCAGCAGTCTAAGCGGGGGGCCAGGTCAGCCCCAGCATTTT. Its translation: CASSLSGGPGQPQHF. The whole variable domain, remainder taken from reference TRBV7-3 and TRBJ1-5, is GAGVSQTPSNKVTEKGKYVELRCDPISGHTALYWYRQSLGQGPEFLIYFQGTGAADDSGLPNDRFFAVRPEGSVSTLKIQRTERGDSAVYLCASSLSGGPGQPQHFGDGTRLSIL.

The chain recombines TRBV5-1 with TRBJ1-1; D not resolved. The CDR3 runs to 12 residues. Trimming took 0 bases from V and 7 from J, leaving 7 bases between them. Germline values: CDR1 SGHRS, CDR2 YFSETQ. CDR3 nucleotide sequence: TGCGCCAGCAGCTTGGCCCCGGGTGAAGCTTTCTTT. Translated, it gives CASSLAPGEAFF.